What follows describes a single T cell receptor (beta chain). The source of the sample is a study of blood T cell repertoires in COVID-19. Across the study: From the United States, Italy and Spain came samples of acute and convalescent COVID-19. Sources were T cells, B-cell-depleted T cells, or PBMCs; the material itself was cDNA or gDNA.

The CDR3 runs to 12 residues. CDR1 and CDR2 from the germline V gene are SNHLY and FYNNEI. J gave up 8 bases and V 5 bases, and 4 bases lay outside the gene matches. Original analysis: Reference gene primer amplification in the assay estimated nucleated cell counts. Sequencing used immunoSEQ multiplex PCR; TCRdb keeps in-frame clones, though not all of them. For V, J and clone size, that table is used; D and trimming come from the DNA. The sample has 95,000 to 150,000 clones, approximately 83% seen once. The chain employs TRBV2 and TRBJ1-2, with 8 bases identical to TRBD1. Sequences were obtained from peripheral blood. The receptor was derived from an elderly woman with acute or convalescent COVID-19. CDR3 residues: CASSPGGEGYTF. The CDR3 bases are TGTGCCAGCAGTCCAGGGGGCGAAGGCTACACCTTC.